This TCR beta chain emerged from a study of T cell responses to AZD1222 COVID-19 vaccine. This CDR3 region has 12 residues. Germline assignment: CDR1 SGHDT and CDR2 YYEEEE. With 4 bases removed from V and 8 bases from J, the gap between germline ends came to 12 bases. Using immunoSEQ multiplex PCR, the repertoire was profiled, and TCRdb retains in-frame clones only, with some absent. The sample lists 150,000 to 200,000 clones, 80% to 95% seen once, with about 1.7% in the top ten. The source of this sequence is an adult who received the AZD1222 COVID-19 vaccine. Material: peripheral blood, obtained 28 days after the second AZD1222 dose. The chain carries TRBV5-6 and TRBJ1-1; perhaps TRBD1 as D (5 bases). The DNA for the CDR3 is TGTGCCAGCAGCCCCGATCGGGGCGAAGCTTTCTTT. Translation gives CASSPDRGEAFF.